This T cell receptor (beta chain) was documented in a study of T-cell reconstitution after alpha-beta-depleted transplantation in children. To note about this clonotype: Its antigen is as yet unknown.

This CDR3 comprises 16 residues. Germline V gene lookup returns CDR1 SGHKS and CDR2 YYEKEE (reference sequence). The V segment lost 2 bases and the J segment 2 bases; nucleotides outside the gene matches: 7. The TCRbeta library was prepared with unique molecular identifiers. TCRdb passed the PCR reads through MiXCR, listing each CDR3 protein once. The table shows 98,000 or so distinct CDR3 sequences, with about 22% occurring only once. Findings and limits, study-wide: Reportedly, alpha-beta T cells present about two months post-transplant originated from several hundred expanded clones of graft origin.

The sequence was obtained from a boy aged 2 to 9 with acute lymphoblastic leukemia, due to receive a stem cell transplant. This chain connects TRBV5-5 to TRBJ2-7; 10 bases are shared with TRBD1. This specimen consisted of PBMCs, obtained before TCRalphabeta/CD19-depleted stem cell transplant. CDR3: CASSLSTGTGAYEQYF. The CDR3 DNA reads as TGTGCCAGCAGCTTATCAACCGGGACAGGGGCCTACGAGCAGTACTTC.